These 10 T cell receptor beta chains were all obtained from the same sample, sequenced in a study of blood T cell repertoires in COVID-19. Data came from immunoSEQ multiplex PCR; TCRdb stores just in-frame clones and leaves some out. The sample yields hundreds of thousands of clones, around 90% seen once. Sequencing input: PBMCs or T cells enriched from blood (not recorded which). All receptors derive from a woman in her thirties who had recovered from COVID-19.

The chain has TRBV5-4 and TRBJ1-2, with D possibly being TRBD1 (6 bases). The germline V gene encodes CDR1 SGHNT and CDR2 YYREEE (reference sequence). Trimming removed 3 bases at V and 5 bases at J, with 11 bases between. CDR3 size: 13 residues. Written as DNA, the CDR3 is TGTGCCAGCAGCTCCCGACAGGAGTATGGCTACACCTTC. It is translated as CASSSRQEYGYTF.

This clone was observed once. The rearrangement joins TRBV2 to TRBJ2-3; D remains unclear. Trimming removed 7 bases from V and 0 bases from J, with 14 bases in between. CDR1 is SNHLY and CDR2 is FYNNEI in the germline V gene. The CDR3 totals 15 residues. In DNA form, the CDR3 reads TGTGCCAGCAAGTCCCCGGCGGCCAGCACAGATACGCAGTATTTT. Amino acids: CASKSPAASTDTQYF.

The rearrangement links TRBV20-1 to TRBJ2-7, with D perhaps TRBD2 (5 bases). The germline V gene has CDR1 DFQATT and CDR2 SNEGSKA (reference sequence). V gave up 3 bases and J gave up 3 bases, with 15 bases separating them. This CDR3 is built from 14 residues. Written as DNA, the CDR3 is TGCAGTGCTAGTCTTCCCGGGAAGCTCTACGAGCAGTACTTC. It is translated as CSASLPGKLYEQYF.

CDR3 amino acids: CASSAGQGTYEQYF. DNA for the CDR3: TGTGCCAGCAGCGCCGGACAGGGGACCTACGAGCAGTACTTC. The chain carries TRBV9 and TRBJ2-7, with TRBD1 identical over 9 bases. With 3 bases clipped from V and 2 bases from J, the junction kept 3 bases outside the gene matches. Germline V gene lookup returns CDR1 SGDLS and CDR2 YYNGEE. The CDR3 covers 14 residues.

This chain connects TRBV6-5 to TRBJ2-5; TRBD1 might be the D (6 bases). The CDR3 extends over 14 amino acids. Germline V lookup: CDR1 MNHEY, CDR2 SVGAGI. V lost 6 bases and J 4 bases, leaving 15 bases between the germline ends. CDR3 coding DNA: TGTGCCAGCAGAGCTATGGGGGCTGGAGAGACCCAGTACTTC. Its translation: CASRAMGAGETQYF.

The rearrangement links TRBV30 to TRBJ1-6, with a tentative D call TRBD1 (6 bases). CDR1 is GTSNPN, CDR2 SVGIG, per germline (reference sequence). The CDR3 contains 14 residues. Trimming took off 2 bases at V and 6 bases at J, with 11 bases between the two ends. CDR3 sequence: CAWSPGTSNSPLHF. In nucleotides, the CDR3 is TGTGCCTGGAGTCCCGGGACAAGTAATTCACCCCTCCACTTT.

J is TRBJ1-4 and V is TRBV6-5, with D maybe TRBD1 (6 bases). The germline gives CDR1 MNHEY, CDR2 SVGAGI. The CDR3 has 15 amino acids. Trimming pared 0 bases from V and 6 bases from J, leaving 11 bases between. This CDR3 is CASSYSGASHEKLFF. The CDR3 nucleotides read TGTGCCAGCAGTTACTCGGGGGCGAGTCATGAAAAACTGTTTTTT.

V and J are TRBV18 and TRBJ1-1, with TRBD1 matching 7 bases. There are 15 residues in the CDR3. V shed 3 bases, J shed 1 base, and the junction held 5 bases outside the gene matches. In germline, CDR1 is KGHSH, CDR2 LQKENI. The CDR3 nucleotides read TGTGCCAGCTCACCCCCCGACAGGGCGAACACTGAAGCTTTCTTT. It specifies CASSPPDRANTEAFF.

The chain links TRBV19 to TRBJ1-1; perhaps TRBD1 as D (6 bases). Trimming shortened V by 5 bases and J by 0 bases, and 16 bases separated the two germline ends. This CDR3 region has 16 residues. Germline V lookup: CDR1 LNHDA, CDR2 SQIVND (reference sequence). CDR3 bases: TGTGCCAGTAGTGCCCCCGGGGGGCTCATGAACACTGAAGCTTTCTTT. Amino acids: CASSAPGGLMNTEAFF.

The V gene is TRBV18, the J gene TRBJ1-1, with 8 bases matching TRBD1. Germline CDR1 and CDR2: KGHSH and LQKENI. With 4 bases clipped from V and 7 bases from J, the junction kept 2 bases outside the gene matches. This CDR3 is built from 12 residues. CDR3 in DNA: TGTGCCAGCTCACTTGGACAGGGTGAAGCTTTCTTT. Its translation: CASSLGQGEAFF.